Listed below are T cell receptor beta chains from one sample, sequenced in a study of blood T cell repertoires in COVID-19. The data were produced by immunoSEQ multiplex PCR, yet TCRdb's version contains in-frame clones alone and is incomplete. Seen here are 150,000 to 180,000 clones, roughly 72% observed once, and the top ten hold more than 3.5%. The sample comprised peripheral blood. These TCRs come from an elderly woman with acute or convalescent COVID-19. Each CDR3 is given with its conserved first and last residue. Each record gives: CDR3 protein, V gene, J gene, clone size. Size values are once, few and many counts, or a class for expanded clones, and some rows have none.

CDR3aa: CASGDGLAGQNEQYF
v_gene: TRBV6-5
j_gene: TRBJ2-7
abundance: .

CDR3aa: CASSSSSGNGEKLFF
v_gene: TRBV5-5
j_gene: TRBJ1-4
abundance: few

CDR3aa: CASSWTSVTEQFF
v_gene: TRBV11-3
j_gene: TRBJ2-1
abundance: .

CDR3aa: CASSPDTSFSYNEQFF
v_gene: TRBV5-1
j_gene: TRBJ2-1
abundance: .

CDR3aa: CASREPGSSYNEQFF
v_gene: TRBV5-1
j_gene: TRBJ2-1
abundance: .

CDR3aa: CASSLGTPNPSCGANVLTF
v_gene: TRBV21-1
j_gene: TRBJ2-6
abundance: .

CDR3aa: CASTINEGLNTEAFF
v_gene: TRBV6-6
j_gene: TRBJ1-1
abundance: .

CDR3aa: CASSLAAGPIYEQYF
v_gene: TRBV11-3
j_gene: TRBJ2-7
abundance: .

CDR3aa: CASRGQTNSPLHF
v_gene: TRBV2
j_gene: TRBJ1-6
abundance: .

CDR3aa: CASSSGSKNTEAFF
v_gene: TRBV7-2
j_gene: TRBJ1-1
abundance: .

CDR3aa: CASSPGQSYEQYF
v_gene: TRBV2
j_gene: TRBJ2-7
abundance: .

CDR3aa: CSQIAGEAETQYF
v_gene: TRBV29-1
j_gene: TRBJ2-5
abundance: .

CDR3aa: CASSGPSGGVGNIVYEQYF
v_gene: TRBV9
j_gene: TRBJ2-7
abundance: .

CDR3aa: CASRGQVDSYEQYF
v_gene: TRBV6-5
j_gene: TRBJ2-7
abundance: .

CDR3aa: CASSGRTDSSGANVLTF
v_gene: TRBV6-1
j_gene: TRBJ2-6
abundance: .

CDR3aa: CSAWRGAFQFF
v_gene: TRBV29-1
j_gene: TRBJ2-1
abundance: once

CDR3aa: CASSPKPQGTQPQHF
v_gene: TRBV6-5
j_gene: TRBJ1-5
abundance: .

CDR3aa: CASSYSPDRNTEAFF
v_gene: TRBV6-5
j_gene: TRBJ1-1
abundance: .

CDR3aa: CASRSGYEQFF
v_gene: TRBV19
j_gene: TRBJ2-1
abundance: .

CDR3aa: CASSLASAGVYNEQFF
v_gene: TRBV7-6
j_gene: TRBJ2-1
abundance: .

CDR3aa: CASSYSWDRGNTEAFF
v_gene: TRBV6-5
j_gene: TRBJ1-1
abundance: .

CDR3aa: CASSLNPGTGGARELFF
v_gene: TRBV7-7
j_gene: TRBJ2-2
abundance: .

CDR3aa: CASSVVSESDTQYF
v_gene: TRBV9
j_gene: TRBJ2-3
abundance: .

CDR3aa: CSVRGNMHEQYF
v_gene: TRBV29-1
j_gene: TRBJ2-7
abundance: few

CDR3aa: CASSLRVAGASVTEAFF
v_gene: TRBV3-1/TRBV3-2
j_gene: TRBJ1-1
abundance: few

CDR3aa: CASGLFSGQPQHF
v_gene: TRBV12-5
j_gene: TRBJ1-5
abundance: .

CDR3aa: CASRLLAGAYNEQFF
v_gene: TRBV7-3
j_gene: TRBJ2-1
abundance: .

CDR3aa: CASSRLAGSYNEQFF
v_gene: TRBV19
j_gene: TRBJ2-1
abundance: .

CDR3aa: CASRGLFTGELFF
v_gene: TRBV6-6
j_gene: TRBJ2-2
abundance: .

CDR3aa: CASSYRTGRYEQYF
v_gene: TRBV6-5
j_gene: TRBJ2-7
abundance: .

CDR3aa: CSASRFPDRGRNTEAFF
v_gene: TRBV20-1
j_gene: TRBJ1-1
abundance: .

CDR3aa: CASSVAVIAGGYGNEQFF
v_gene: TRBV9
j_gene: TRBJ2-1
abundance: .

CDR3aa: CASSPVVTAGTSGNTYNEQFF
v_gene: TRBV18
j_gene: TRBJ2-1
abundance: .

CDR3aa: CASSLQSGDEAFF
v_gene: TRBV12-1
j_gene: TRBJ1-1
abundance: .

CDR3aa: CAGSRSLAEKNEQFF
v_gene: TRBV2
j_gene: TRBJ2-1
abundance: .

CDR3aa: CASSTDREAGEAFF
v_gene: TRBV27
j_gene: TRBJ1-1
abundance: .